Each of the 14 T cell receptor beta chains below was sequenced from the same sample in a study of cytomegalovirus exposure and HLA in healthy donors. 60 Vbeta and 13 Jbeta primers were used in PCR. Data came from immunoSEQ multiplex PCR; TCRdb stores just in-frame clones and leaves some out. The table lists approximately 100,000 clones, about three quarters of them singletons. Sample: PBMCs. Receptors originate from a female donor in good health and CMV-seropositive.

The rearrangement links TRBV5-1 to TRBJ2-2, with D maybe TRBD1 (6 bases). V was shortened by 7 bases and J by 0 bases, with 10 bases between the two germline ends. Germline V gene lookup returns CDR1 SGHRS and CDR2 YFSETQ. The CDR3 is made up of 14 amino acids. CDR3 sequence: CASCRDTNTGELFF. The CDR3 region has the DNA TGCGCCAGCTGCCGGGACACGAACACCGGGGAGCTGTTTTTT. Using reference TRBV5-1 and TRBJ2-2 for the parts outside the CDR3, the full variable domain is KAGVTQTPRYLIKTRGQQVTLSCSPISGHRSVSWYQQTPGQGLQFLFEYFSETQRNKGNFPGRFSGRQFSNSRSEMNVSTLELGDSALYLCASCRDTNTGELFFGEGSRLTVL.

This chain connects TRBV14 to TRBJ2-1; D gene ambiguous. This CDR3 comprises 13 residues. V was clipped by 1 base and J by 7 bases, with 8 bases between them. In germline, CDR1 is SGHDN, CDR2 FVKESK. The CDR3 region has the DNA TGTGCCAGCAGCCAAGCTAGTAGAAATGAGCAGTTCTTC. Its translation is CASSQASRNEQFF.

This clone was recorded a few times. The rearrangement joins TRBV6-6 to TRBJ1-1; D is perhaps TRBD1 (5 bases). Trimming took off 2 bases at V and 8 bases at J, with 15 bases between the two ends. This CDR3 is built from 14 residues. Germline values: CDR1 MNHNY, CDR2 SVGAGI (reference sequence). CDR3 in DNA: TGTGCCAGCAGTTACGGAGGGAGGGAGGGGGAAGCTTTCTTT. As protein: CASSYGGREGEAFF.

The chain joins TRBV6-5 to TRBJ1-1, with 7 bases matching TRBD1. The CDR3 is made up of 14 amino acids. Germline CDR1 MNHEY, CDR2 SVGAGI. Germline trimming cut 5 bases from V and 1 base from J; bases unmatched to any gene: 4. In nucleotides, the CDR3 is TGTGCCAGCAGTCCTCGGACAGGGAACACTGAAGCTTTCTTT. Its translation is CASSPRTGNTEAFF.

The genes are TRBV11-2 and TRBJ1-3, with D possibly TRBD1 on 5 matching bases. The CDR3 runs 13 residues. Trimming removed 0 bases at V and 10 bases at J, with 10 bases between. Per the germline V gene, CDR1 is SGHAT and CDR2 is FQNNGV. The CDR3 is CASSLDRGRTIYF. The DNA of the CDR3 is TGTGCCAGCAGCTTAGATCGGGGGAGGACCATATATTTT.

This chain links TRBV4-3 with TRBJ1-1; D perhaps matches TRBD1 (5 bases). V lost 1 base, J lost 1 base, and 16 bases lay in between. The CDR3 totals 17 residues. The germline CDR1 and CDR2 sequences are LGHNA and YSLEER. The CDR3 reads CASSQGQNRLRNTEAFF. DNA for the CDR3: TGCGCCAGCAGCCAAGGCCAAAACAGGCTAAGGAACACTGAAGCTTTCTTT.

The chain joins TRBV13 to TRBJ2-7, with 7 positions matching TRBD1. J was trimmed by 2 bases and V by 5 bases; bases with no gene match: 12. Germline CDR1 reads PRHDT; CDR2 reads FYEKMQ (reference sequence). The CDR3 runs 16 residues. The CDR3 reads CASSKRDSETPYEQYF. The DNA for the CDR3 is TGTGCCAGCAGCAAAAGGGACAGCGAGACCCCCTACGAGCAGTACTTC.

V is TRBV30 and J is TRBJ1-2, with D perhaps matching TRBD1 (5 bases). This CDR3 has 13 amino acids. With 4 bases removed from V and 8 bases from J, the gap between germline ends came to 17 bases. CDR1 GTSNPN and CDR2 SVGIG come from the germline V gene (reference sequence). The CDR3 DNA reads TGTGCCTGGATCCTTACGCAGGGATACGGCTACACCTTC. It codes for CAWILTQGYGYTF.

V usage is TRBV15 and J usage is TRBJ1-5; the D is unclear. CDR1 LNHNV and CDR2 YYDKDF come from the germline V gene (reference sequence). This CDR3 comprises 15 residues. Trimming removed 0 bases at V and 9 bases at J, with 15 bases between. CDR3 bases: TGTGCCACCAGCAGAGAAACCCGGGCTGGGAGGCCCCAGCATTTT. As protein: CATSRETRAGRPQHF.

The chain recombines TRBV14 with TRBJ2-2; the match to TRBD1 covers 9 bases. The germline V gene has CDR1 SGHDN and CDR2 FVKESK. With V trimmed by 4 bases and J by 1 base, 4 bases remained unmatched. The CDR3 length is 16 residues. In nucleotides, the CDR3 is TGTGCCAGCAGCCGAATGGACAGGGGGAACACCGGGGAGCTGTTTTTT. Its protein product is CASSRMDRGNTGELFF.

The chain combines TRBV5-4 with TRBJ2-1, with 7 bases that match TRBD2. J lost 1 base, V lost 0 bases, and 13 bases had no gene match. CDR1 and CDR2 (germline): SGHNT, YYREEE (reference sequence). The CDR3 length is 19 residues. The CDR3 bases are TGTGCCAGCAGCTTGGTTGGGGGGGGTGGGACGGGTTCCTACAATGAGCAGTTCTTC. Protein: CASSLVGGGGTGSYNEQFF.

The chain employs TRBV7-6 and TRBJ2-5; 10 nucleotides agree with TRBD1. The J segment lost 7 bases and the V segment lost 5 bases, leaving 4 bases of the junction unmatched. Germline CDR1 reads SGHVS; CDR2 reads FNYEAQ. There are 13 residues in the CDR3. CDR3 nucleotides: TGTGCCAGCAGCCCCCGGACAGGGGGGACCCAGTACTTC. Protein: CASSPRTGGTQYF.

The chain is built from TRBV2 and TRBJ1-5; 9 bases match TRBD1. Germline trimming cut 4 bases from V and 13 bases from J; bases unmatched to any gene: 14. The CDR3 covers 15 residues. In germline, CDR1 is SNHLY, CDR2 FYNNEI. CDR3 nucleotides: TGTGCCAGCAGTGTAGAGGGACAGGGAGCCCGGGGACAGCATTTT. Residues: CASSVEGQGARGQHF. Filled out from reference TRBV2 and TRBJ1-5, the complete variable domain reads EPEVTQTPSHQVTQMGQEVILRCVPISNHLYFYWYRQILGQKVEFLVSFYNNEISEKSEIFDDQFSVERPDGSNFTLKIRSTKLEDSAMYFCASSVEGQGARGQHFGDGTRLSIL.

This clone was detected only once. The J gene is TRBJ2-7, the V gene TRBV28; the D gene is possibly TRBD2 (5 bases). The V end lost 8 bases, the J end lost 2 bases, and 10 bases lay between the germline ends. The germline V gene encodes CDR1 MDHEN and CDR2 SYDVKM. The CDR3 length is 12 residues. CDR3 amino acids: CASRGYTYEQYF. CDR3 in DNA: TGTGCCAGCCGGGGTTACACCTACGAGCAGTACTTC.